The source of this T cell receptor beta chain is a study of cytomegalovirus exposure and HLA in healthy donors. The PCR was carried out with 60 Vbeta primers and 13 Jbeta primers. Sequenced by immunoSEQ multiplex PCR; TCRdb stores in-frame clones only, minus some. Of approximately 140,000 clones listed, more than 70% are singletons. Germline loops: CDR1 SQVTM, CDR2 ANQGSEA. The CDR3 has 16 residues. The V and J ends lost 3 bases and 6 bases, in that order; junction bases with no gene match: 16. The receptor's source is a male donor in good health and CMV-seropositive. The sequencing sample was made of PBMCs. The chain links TRBV29-1 to TRBJ2-7; 8 bases match TRBD2. The DNA of the CDR3 is TGCAGCGTTGACGGAGGGGTGACGGGAGGGGTCTCCGAGCAGTACTTC. Protein sequence: CSVDGGVTGGVSEQYF.